The sequence of this TCR beta chain was determined in a study of T cell changes during pregnancy in multiple sclerosis. The junction had 1 base not matched to a gene; V was cut back by 3 bases and J by 5 bases. The CDR3 contains 13 residues. Germline CDR1 reads KGHSH; CDR2 reads LQKENI. The protocol was immunoSEQ multiplex PCR, while the TCRdb copy is restricted to in-frame clones and leaves out a portion. The sample lists about 49,000 clones, 85% to 95% occurring once. V usage is TRBV18 and J usage is TRBJ1-1; 9 bases line up with TRBD1. Material: peripheral blood, obtained after pregnancy. The receptor was derived from a female donor with multiple sclerosis, enrolled in a pregnancy study. CDR3 nucleotide sequence: TGTGCCAGCTCACCGACAGGGGGGACTGAAGCTTTCTTT. Its translation is CASSPTGGTEAFF.